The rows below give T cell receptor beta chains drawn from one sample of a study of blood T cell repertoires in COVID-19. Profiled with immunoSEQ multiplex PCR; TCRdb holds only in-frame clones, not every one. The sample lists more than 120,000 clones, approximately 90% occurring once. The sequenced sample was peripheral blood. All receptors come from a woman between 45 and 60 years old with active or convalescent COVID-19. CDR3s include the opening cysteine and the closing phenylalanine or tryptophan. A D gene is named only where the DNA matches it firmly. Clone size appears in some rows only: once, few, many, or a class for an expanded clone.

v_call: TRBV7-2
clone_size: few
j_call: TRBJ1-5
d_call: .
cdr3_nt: TGTGCCAGCAGCCCAAACAGAAATCAGCCCCAGCATTTT
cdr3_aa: CASSPNRNQPQHF

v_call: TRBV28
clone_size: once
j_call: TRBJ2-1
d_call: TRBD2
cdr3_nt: TGTGCCAGCAATCGGGGGGGTAGCTCCTACAATGAGCAGTTCTTC
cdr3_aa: CASNRGGSSYNEQFF

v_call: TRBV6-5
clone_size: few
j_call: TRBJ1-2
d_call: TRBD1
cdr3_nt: TGTGCCAGCAGTTACACTCCGACAGGGGGCCGGGGCTACACCTTC
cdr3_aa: CASSYTPTGGRGYTF

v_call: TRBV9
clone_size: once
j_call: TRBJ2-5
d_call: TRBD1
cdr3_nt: TGTGCCAGCAGCGTGGGGACAGCTAAAGAGACCCAGTACTTC
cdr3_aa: CASSVGTAKETQYF

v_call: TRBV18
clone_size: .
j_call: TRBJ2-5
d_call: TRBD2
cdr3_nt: TGTGCCAGCTCACCAAGCCTAGCGGGGACAAAGACCCAGTACTTC
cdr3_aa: CASSPSLAGTKTQYF

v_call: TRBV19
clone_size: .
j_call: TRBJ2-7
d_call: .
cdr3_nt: TGTGCCAGTAGTATAGCGGGGACACCTTCCTACGAGCAGTACTTC
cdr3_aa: CASSIAGTPSYEQYF

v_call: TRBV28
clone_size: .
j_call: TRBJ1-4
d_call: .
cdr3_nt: TGTGCCAGCAGTTTTTGGGGCCCTAATGAAAAACTGTTTTTT
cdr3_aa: CASSFWGPNEKLFF

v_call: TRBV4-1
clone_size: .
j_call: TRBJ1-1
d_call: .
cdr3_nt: TGCGCCAGCAGCCAAGAGTCGGTGAACACTGAAGCTTTCTTT
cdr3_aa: CASSQESVNTEAFF

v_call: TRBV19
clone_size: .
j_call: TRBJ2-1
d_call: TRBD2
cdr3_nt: TGTGCCAGTAGTATAGACGGCCGGCTAGCGGGCGCTGGCCACTCCTACAATGAGCAGTTCTTC
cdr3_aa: CASSIDGRLAGAGHSYNEQFF

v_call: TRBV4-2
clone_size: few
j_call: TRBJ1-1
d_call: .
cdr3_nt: TGTGCCAGCAGGCCACAGACGGAGGTAGAAGCTTTCTTT
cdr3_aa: CASRPQTEVEAFF

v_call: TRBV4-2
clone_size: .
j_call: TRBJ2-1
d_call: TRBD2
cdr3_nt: TGTGCCAGCAGGCCAGGGACTAGCGGGCACAATGAGCAGTTCTTC
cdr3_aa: CASRPGTSGHNEQFF

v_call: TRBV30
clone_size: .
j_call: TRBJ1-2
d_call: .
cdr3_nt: TGTGCCTGGAGGGTACAGGGTGCCCCTGTTGTTGGCTACACCTTC
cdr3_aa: CAWRVQGAPVVGYTF

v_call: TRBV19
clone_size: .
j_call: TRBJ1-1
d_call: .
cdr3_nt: TGTGCCAGTAGTAATATTGGGGGGGACACTGAAGCTTTCTTT
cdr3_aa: CASSNIGGDTEAFF

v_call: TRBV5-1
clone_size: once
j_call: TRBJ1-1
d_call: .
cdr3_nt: TGCGCCAGCAGCCCCGGCGGGGACACTGAAGCTTTCTTT
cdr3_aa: CASSPGGDTEAFF

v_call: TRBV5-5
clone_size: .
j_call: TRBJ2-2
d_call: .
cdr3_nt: TGTGCCAGCAGCGGTGGAGGTTCGTCGTTCTGGGTCGCGAACACCGGGGAGCTGTTTTTT
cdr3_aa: CASSGGGSSFWVANTGELFF

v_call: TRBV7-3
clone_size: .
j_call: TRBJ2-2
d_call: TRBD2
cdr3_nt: TGTGCCAGCAGCCCGCAACTAGCGGGAGCGACCGGGGAGCTGTTTTTT
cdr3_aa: CASSPQLAGATGELFF

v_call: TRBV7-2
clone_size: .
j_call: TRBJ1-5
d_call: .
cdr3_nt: TGTGCCAGCAGCTTAGGATTGGAGCAGCCCCAGCATTTT
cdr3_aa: CASSLGLEQPQHF

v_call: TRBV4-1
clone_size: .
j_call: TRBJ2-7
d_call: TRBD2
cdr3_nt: TGCGCCAGCAGCCAAGATCCCCGACTAGCGGGGCGCTCCTACGAGCAGTACTTC
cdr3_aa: CASSQDPRLAGRSYEQYF

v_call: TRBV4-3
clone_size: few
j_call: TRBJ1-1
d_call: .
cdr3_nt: TGCGCCAGCAGCCAAGATCGAGGAGGGAACACTGAAGCTTTCTTT
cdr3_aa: CASSQDRGGNTEAFF